A selection of T cell receptor beta chains follows, all from one sample in a study of blood T cell repertoires in COVID-19. The protocol was immunoSEQ multiplex PCR, while the TCRdb copy is restricted to in-frame clones and leaves out a portion. The sample lists 260,000 or so clones, around four fifths occurring once. Source material: peripheral blood. These receptors originate from a man older than 75 with acute or convalescent COVID-19. Each CDR3 is given with its conserved first and last residue. The D gene is left open where the match is weak. Not every row has a clone size; where given, it reads once, few, many or a size class.

j_call	clone_size	v_call	d_call	cdr3_nt	cdr3_aa
TRBJ2-2	NA	TRBV30	NA	TGTGCCTGGAGGCCGGGATTAATATCCGGGGAGCTGTTTTTT	CAWRPGLISGELFF
TRBJ2-2	NA	TRBV6-5	NA	TGTGCCAGCAGATCCGGGACTTACACCGGGGAGCTGTTTTTT	CASRSGTYTGELFF
TRBJ1-1	NA	TRBV5-1	NA	TGCGCCAGCAGCTCCACCGGTGACAGCGCCCTTGAAGCTTTCTTT	CASSSTGDSALEAFF
TRBJ2-7	NA	TRBV5-1	TRBD2	TGCGCCAGCAGCCGGGGTGGACTAGAGGGGTACGAGCAGTACTTC	CASSRGGLEGYEQYF
TRBJ2-7	NA	TRBV28	TRBD2	TGTGCCAGCGGGACTAACGGGACCAGCTACGAGCAGTACTTC	CASGTNGTSYEQYF
TRBJ2-5	once	TRBV29-1	TRBD2	TGCAGCGTTGGGCGGGGGCAAGAGACCCAGTACTTC	CSVGRGQETQYF
TRBJ2-4	NA	TRBV18	TRBD1	TGTGCCAGCTCACTTCCACAGGACAGGGTTCAGTACTTC	CASSLPQDRVQYF
TRBJ2-7	NA	TRBV9	TRBD2	TGTGCCAGTGGACTAGCGGAGTACGAGCAGTACTTC	CASGLAEYEQYF
TRBJ1-2	NA	TRBV11-1	TRBD1	TGTGCCAGCAGCTATGACAGGGCCGGCTATGGCTACACCTTC	CASSYDRAGYGYTF
TRBJ1-6	few	TRBV27	TRBD1	TGTGCCAGCAGGGAAGGACAGGCCGGATTATATTCACCCCTCCACTTT	CASREGQAGLYSPLHF
TRBJ2-5	NA	TRBV2	NA	TGTGCCAGCCAAAAACTCGGACAGAGACAAGAGACCCAGTACTTC	CASQKLGQRQETQYF
TRBJ2-2	NA	TRBV6-5	NA	TGTGCCAGCCTATCTCACAACACCGGGGAGCTGTTTTTT	CASLSHNTGELFF
TRBJ2-3	once	TRBV13	NA	TGTGCCAGCAGCTTCCGGGGGGCCGGCACAGATACGCAGTATTTT	CASSFRGAGTDTQYF
TRBJ1-6	NA	TRBV11-3	NA	TGTGCCAGCAGGAAAGGGACTGGGGCTTTGGGTTCACCCCTCCACTTT	CASRKGTGALGSPLHF
TRBJ2-1	NA	TRBV5-6	NA	TGTGCCAGCAGCTTCCGGGGTGGGACCTACAATGAGCAGTTCTTC	CASSFRGGTYNEQFF
TRBJ1-4	NA	TRBV6-1	NA	TGTGCCAGCAGTGAAGCGGGGGCTGATGAAAAACTGTTTTTT	CASSEAGADEKLFF
TRBJ1-1	NA	TRBV7-2	NA	TGTGCCAGCAGCTCCGGACAACTAAACCCCATTGAGGCTTTCTTT	CASSSGQLNPIEAFF
TRBJ2-3	NA	TRBV7-3	NA	TGTGCCAGCAGCTTAAGACCCGACGGGACTGGGAAACAGTATTTT	CASSLRPDGTGKQYF
TRBJ1-1	few	TRBV28	TRBD1	TGTGCCAGCATGGGGACTCAGGGGGCTTATTTGGCTTTCTTT	CASMGTQGAYLAFF
TRBJ2-1	NA	TRBV7-2	TRBD2	TGTGCCAGCAGCCCCACTAGCGGGGTCTCCTACAATGAGCAGTTCTTC	CASSPTSGVSYNEQFF
TRBJ2-2	once	TRBV10-3	NA	TGTGCCATCAGTGATGGGAGACATCAGAACACCGGGGAGCTGTTTTTT	CAISDGRHQNTGELFF
TRBJ2-1	few	TRBV18	TRBD1	TGTGCCAGCTCCCACGACAGGGGGGAAGGCGGGAGCTACTACAATGAGCAGTTCTTC	CASSHDRGEGGSYYNEQFF